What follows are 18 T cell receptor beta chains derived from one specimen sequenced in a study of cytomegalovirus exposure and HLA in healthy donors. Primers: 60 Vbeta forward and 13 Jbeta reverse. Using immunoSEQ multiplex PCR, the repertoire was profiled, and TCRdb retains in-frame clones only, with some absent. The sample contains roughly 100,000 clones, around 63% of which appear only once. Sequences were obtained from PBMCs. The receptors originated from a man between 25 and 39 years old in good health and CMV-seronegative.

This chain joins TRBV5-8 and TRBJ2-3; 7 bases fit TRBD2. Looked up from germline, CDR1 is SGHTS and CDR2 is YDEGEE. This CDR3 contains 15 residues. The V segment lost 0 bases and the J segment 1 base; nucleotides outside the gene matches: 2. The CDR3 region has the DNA TGTGCCAGCAGCTTGGTTCTAGCGGGCACAGATACGCAGTATTTT. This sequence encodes CASSLVLAGTDTQYF.

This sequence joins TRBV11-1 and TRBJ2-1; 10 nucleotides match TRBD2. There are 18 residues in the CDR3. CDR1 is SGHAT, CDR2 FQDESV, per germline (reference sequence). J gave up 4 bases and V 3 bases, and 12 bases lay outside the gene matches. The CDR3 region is CASSFWLAGDLGYNEQFF. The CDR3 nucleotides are TGTGCCAGCAGCTTCTGGCTAGCGGGAGACTTAGGATACAATGAGCAGTTCTTC.

The CDR3 is CASSDRGSTDTQYF. CDR3 coding DNA: TGTGCCAGTTCCGACAGGGGCAGCACAGATACGCAGTATTTT. The chain recombines TRBV19 with TRBJ2-3, with 8 bases identical to TRBD1. Germline V gene sequence: CDR1 LNHDA, CDR2 SQIVND (reference sequence). This CDR3 comprises 14 residues. V shed 8 bases, J shed 0 bases, and the junction held 4 bases outside the gene matches.

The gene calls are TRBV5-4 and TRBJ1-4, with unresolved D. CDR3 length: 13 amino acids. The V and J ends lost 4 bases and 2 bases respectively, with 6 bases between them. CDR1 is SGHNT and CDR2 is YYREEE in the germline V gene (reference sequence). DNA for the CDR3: TGTGCCAGCAGCGCGGGGACTAATGAAAAACTGTTTTTT. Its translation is CASSAGTNEKLFF.

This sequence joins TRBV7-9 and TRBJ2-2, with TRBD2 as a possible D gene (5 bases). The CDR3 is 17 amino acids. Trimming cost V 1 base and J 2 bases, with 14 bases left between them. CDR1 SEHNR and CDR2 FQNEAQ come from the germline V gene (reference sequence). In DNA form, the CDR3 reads TGTGCCAGCAGCTTAGGGTGGAGGCAGACCAACACCGGGGAGCTGTTTTTT. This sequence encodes CASSLGWRQTNTGELFF.

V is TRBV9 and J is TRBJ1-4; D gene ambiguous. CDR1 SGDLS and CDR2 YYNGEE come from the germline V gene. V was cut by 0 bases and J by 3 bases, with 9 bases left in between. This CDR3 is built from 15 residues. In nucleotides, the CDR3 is TGTGCCAGCAGCGTAGGGGCGTCGCCTAATGAAAAACTGTTTTTT. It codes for CASSVGASPNEKLFF.

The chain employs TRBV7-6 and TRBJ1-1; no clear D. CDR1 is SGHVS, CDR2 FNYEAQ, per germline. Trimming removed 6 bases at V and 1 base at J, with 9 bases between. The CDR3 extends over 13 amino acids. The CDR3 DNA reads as TGTGCCAGCAGTTCAACATGGAACACTGAAGCTTTCTTT. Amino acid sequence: CASSSTWNTEAFF.

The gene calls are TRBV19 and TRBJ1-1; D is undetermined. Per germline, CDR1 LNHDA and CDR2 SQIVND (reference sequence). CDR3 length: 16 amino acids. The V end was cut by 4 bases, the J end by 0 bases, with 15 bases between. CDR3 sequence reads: CASSTAASAVNTEAFF. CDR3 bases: TGTGCCAGTAGTACGGCAGCCAGCGCGGTGAACACTGAAGCTTTCTTT.

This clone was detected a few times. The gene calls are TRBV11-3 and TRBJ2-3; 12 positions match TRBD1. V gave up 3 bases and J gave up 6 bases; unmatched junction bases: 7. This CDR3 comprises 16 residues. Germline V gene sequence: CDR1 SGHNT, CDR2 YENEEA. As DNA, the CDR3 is TGTGCCAGCAGCTTGGGACAGGGGGCTAAGGCGGATACGCAGTATTTT. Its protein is CASSLGQGAKADTQYF.

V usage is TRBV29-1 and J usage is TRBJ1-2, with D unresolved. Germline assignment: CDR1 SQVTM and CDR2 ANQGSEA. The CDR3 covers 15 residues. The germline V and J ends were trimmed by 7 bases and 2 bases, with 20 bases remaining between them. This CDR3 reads CSARGVRHENYGYTF. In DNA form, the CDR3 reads TGCAGCGCCCGCGGGGTCAGGCACGAGAACTATGGCTACACCTTC. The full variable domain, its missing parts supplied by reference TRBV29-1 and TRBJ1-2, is SAVISQKPSRDICQRGTSLTIQCQVDSQVTMMFWYRQQPGQSLTLIATANQGSEATYESGFVIDKFPISRPNLTFSTLTVSNMSPEDSSIYLCSARGVRHENYGYTFGSGTRLTVV.

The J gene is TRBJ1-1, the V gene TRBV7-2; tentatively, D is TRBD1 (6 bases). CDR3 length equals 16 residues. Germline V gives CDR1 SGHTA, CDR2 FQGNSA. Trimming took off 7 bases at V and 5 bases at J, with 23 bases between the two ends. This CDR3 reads CASTPKGGGAGTEAFF. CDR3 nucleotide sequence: TGTGCCAGCACACCAAAAGGGGGAGGGGCAGGGACTGAAGCTTTCTTT.

CDR3 loop: CASSHLGRGGSYEQYF. The CDR3 DNA reads as TGTGCCAGCAGCCACCTGGGGCGGGGGGGCTCCTACGAGCAGTACTTC. The J gene is TRBJ2-7, the V gene TRBV16; 9 nucleotides match TRBD2. CDR3 length: 16 residues. Trimming at V came to 3 bases and at J to 0 bases, leaving 6 bases not matched to a gene. The V gene's germline CDR1 is KGHSY and CDR2 FQNENV.

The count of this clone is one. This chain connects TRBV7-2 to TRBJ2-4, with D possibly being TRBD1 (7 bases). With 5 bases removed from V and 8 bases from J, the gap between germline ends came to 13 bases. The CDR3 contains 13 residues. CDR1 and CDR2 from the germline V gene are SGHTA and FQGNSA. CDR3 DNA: TGTGCCAGCAGCCCGGGCAGGGGGGACATTCAGTACTTC. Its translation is CASSPGRGDIQYF.

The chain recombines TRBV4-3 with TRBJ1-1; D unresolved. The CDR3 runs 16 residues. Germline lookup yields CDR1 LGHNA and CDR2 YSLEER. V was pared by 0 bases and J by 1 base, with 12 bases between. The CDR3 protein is CASSQDLGQGNTEAFF. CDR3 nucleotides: TGCGCCAGCAGCCAAGATTTGGGCCAAGGGAACACTGAAGCTTTCTTT.

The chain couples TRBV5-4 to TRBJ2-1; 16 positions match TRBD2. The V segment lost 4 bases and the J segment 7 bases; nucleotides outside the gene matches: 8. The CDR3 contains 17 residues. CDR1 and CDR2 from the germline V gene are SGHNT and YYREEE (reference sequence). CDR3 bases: TGTGCCAGCAGCACCGGGACTAGCGGGAGGGTAGGGAATGAGCAGTTCTTC. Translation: CASSTGTSGRVGNEQFF.

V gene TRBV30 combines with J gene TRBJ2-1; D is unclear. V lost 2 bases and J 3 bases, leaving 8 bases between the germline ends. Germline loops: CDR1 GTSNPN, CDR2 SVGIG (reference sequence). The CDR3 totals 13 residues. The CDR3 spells CAWSTDGYNEQFF. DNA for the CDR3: TGTGCCTGGAGTACAGATGGCTACAATGAGCAGTTCTTC.

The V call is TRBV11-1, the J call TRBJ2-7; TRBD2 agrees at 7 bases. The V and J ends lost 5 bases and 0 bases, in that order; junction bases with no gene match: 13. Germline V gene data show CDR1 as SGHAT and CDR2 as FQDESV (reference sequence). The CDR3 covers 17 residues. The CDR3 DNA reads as TGTGCCAGCAGCGGTGCCCGGGACTACCGAAGCTCCTACGAGCAGTACTTC. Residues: CASSGARDYRSSYEQYF.

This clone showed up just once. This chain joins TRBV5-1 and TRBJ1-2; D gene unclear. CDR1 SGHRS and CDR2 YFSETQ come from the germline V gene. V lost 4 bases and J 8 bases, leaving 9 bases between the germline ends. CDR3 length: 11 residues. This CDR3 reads CASSAGEGYTF. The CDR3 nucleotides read TGCGCCAGCAGCGCTGGAGAGGGCTACACCTTC.